The clone carrying this T cell receptor beta chain was seen repeatedly, ten times or more. Trimming cost V 0 bases and J 4 bases, with 10 bases left between them. The CDR3 spans 14 residues. From germline, CDR1 is DFQATT and CDR2 SNEGSKA (reference sequence). Indicated time point: before trial treatment. Enrollment required an advanced solid tumor negative for tumor-infiltrating lymphocytes. TRAV- and TRBV-specific primers primed first-strand cDNA, covering alpha and beta chains. The PCR that amplified TCRs ran for around 20 cycles, relying on a constant-region primer and a V-primer adapter. TCRdb redid the calling of the reads with MiXCR, one entry per CDR3 protein. Here the sample spans about 82,000 distinct CDR3 sequences, approximately 19% being singletons. The data are from a study of low-dose radiotherapy and immunotherapy resistance in tumors. For the study at large: Treatment of Cohort 1 consisted of 0.5 Gy per fraction every 2 weeks, adding up to 6.5 Gy.

This chain joins TRBV20-1 and TRBJ2-1; possibly TRBD2 for D (6 bases). Source: PBMCs, taken before treatment. This TCR came from a male donor with prostate cancer. The DNA for the CDR3 is TGCAGTGCTAGAGATGGAGGGATTTACAATGAGCAGTTCTTC. Translating it yields CSARDGGIYNEQFF.